This TCR beta chain was retrieved from a study of shared clonotypes between healthy human individuals. Negatively enriched CD4+ T cells were divided by CD45RA into naive and memory. Profiling relied on immunoSEQ multiplex PCR, and the TCRdb table lists in-frame clones only, not all of them. The table includes approximately 350,000 clones, 74% detected once. Study observations and caveats: Represented genetic and exposure-history diversity was restricted by having few donors.

Remarks on this clone: Its antigen is still unknown.

Sequencing was performed on memory CD4+ T cells sorted from blood. This sample's subset: CD45RA-negative fraction. The receptor comes from a man younger than 45 in good health.

The CDR3 spells CATSRDRVGELFF. The CDR3 nucleotides read TGTGCCACCAGCAGAGATAGGGTCGGGGAGCTGTTTTTT. The chain couples TRBV15 to TRBJ2-2; D not resolved. CDR3 length: 13 amino acids. The germline CDR1 and CDR2 sequences are LNHNV and YYDKDF (reference sequence). V lost 0 bases to trimming and J lost 7 bases, with 6 bases between them. Full variable domain (missing parts from reference TRBV15 and TRBJ2-2): DAMVIQNPRYQVTQFGKPVTLSCSQTLNHNVMYWYQQKSSQAPKLLFHYYDKDFNNEADTPDNFQSRRPNTSFCFLDIRSPGLGDTAMYLCATSRDRVGELFFGEGSRLTVL.